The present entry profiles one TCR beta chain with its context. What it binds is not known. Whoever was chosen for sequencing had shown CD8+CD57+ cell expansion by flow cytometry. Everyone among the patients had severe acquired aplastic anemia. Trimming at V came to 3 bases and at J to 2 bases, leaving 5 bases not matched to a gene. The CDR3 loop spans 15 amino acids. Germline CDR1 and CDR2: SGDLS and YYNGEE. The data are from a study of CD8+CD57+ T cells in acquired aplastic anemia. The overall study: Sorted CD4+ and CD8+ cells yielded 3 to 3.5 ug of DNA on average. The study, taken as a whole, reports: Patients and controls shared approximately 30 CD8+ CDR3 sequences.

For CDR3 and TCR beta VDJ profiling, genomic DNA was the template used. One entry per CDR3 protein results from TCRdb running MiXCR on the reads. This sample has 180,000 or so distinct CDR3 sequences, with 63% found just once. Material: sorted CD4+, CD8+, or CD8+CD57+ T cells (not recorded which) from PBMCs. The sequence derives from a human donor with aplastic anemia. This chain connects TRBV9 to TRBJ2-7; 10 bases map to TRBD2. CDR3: CASSAGTSETYEQYF. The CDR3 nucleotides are TGTGCCAGCAGCGCCGGGACTAGCGAAACCTACGAGCAGTACTTC.